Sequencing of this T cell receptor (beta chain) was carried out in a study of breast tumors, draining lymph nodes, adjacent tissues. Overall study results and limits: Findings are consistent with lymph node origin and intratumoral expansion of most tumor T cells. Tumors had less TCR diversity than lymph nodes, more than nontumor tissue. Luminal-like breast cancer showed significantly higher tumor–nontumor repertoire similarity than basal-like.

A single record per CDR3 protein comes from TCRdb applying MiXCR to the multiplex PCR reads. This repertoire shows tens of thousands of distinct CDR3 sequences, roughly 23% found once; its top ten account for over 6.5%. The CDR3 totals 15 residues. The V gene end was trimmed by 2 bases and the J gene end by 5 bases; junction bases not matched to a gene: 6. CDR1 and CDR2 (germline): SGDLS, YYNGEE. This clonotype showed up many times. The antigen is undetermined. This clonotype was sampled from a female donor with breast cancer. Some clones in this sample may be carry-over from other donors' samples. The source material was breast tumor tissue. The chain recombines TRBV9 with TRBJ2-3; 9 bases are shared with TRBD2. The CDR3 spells CASSVSGGTIDTQYF. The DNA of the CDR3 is TGTGCCAGCAGCGTGAGCGGGGGGACGATAGATACGCAGTATTTT.